This T cell receptor (beta chain) was profiled in a study of blood T cell repertoires in COVID-19. Study context: The United States, Italy and Spain were the sources of the acute and convalescent COVID-19 samples. The analysed material was cDNA or gDNA that came from T cells, B-cell-depleted T cells, or PBMCs.

Per the original methods: Scientists estimated how many nucleated cells there were by amplifying reference gene primers. Sequenced by immunoSEQ multiplex PCR; TCRdb stores in-frame clones only, minus some. V and J calls and clone size come straight from that table; D and trimming were deduced from the DNA. The sample lists about 15,000 clones; around 77% were seen once. CDR3 length: 15 residues. CDR1 and CDR2 from the germline V gene are MNHEY and SMNVEV (reference sequence). V gave up 0 bases and J gave up 1 base, with 6 bases separating them. V usage is TRBV27 and J usage is TRBJ1-4; D is uncertain. The source of this sequence is a human donor in a cohort sampled during active COVID-19. The specimen sequenced was peripheral blood. CDR3 sequence: CASSLSRVTNEKLFF. The CDR3 DNA follows: TGTGCCAGCAGTTTATCGAGGGTAACTAATGAAAAACTGTTTTTT.